This T cell receptor (beta chain) came from a study of cytomegalovirus exposure and HLA in healthy donors. For the study at large: When fewer than 400 donors were genotyped, 81% of them were found to fall in the Caucasian-associated ancestry cluster.

With 60 Vbeta and 13 Jbeta primers, the PCR was carried out. Sequencing was performed with immunoSEQ multiplex PCR; in TCRdb, only in-frame clones are kept and a portion is missing. The table records 150,000 or so clones, roughly 71% of them present only once. Whole-study findings and limits: Earlier analysis looked at TCR beta V segments, and most were productive about 87% or about 30% of the time. Per a later analysis, about 17,000 TCR beta sequences showed association with HLA alleles at 0.05 false discovery rate. The likely explanation for a cluster of highly shared sequence variants was sequencing artifact.

Details on this clone: Its specificity is not known.

The CDR3 contains 14 residues. Germline CDR1 is SEHNR and CDR2 is FQNEAQ (reference sequence). Trimming pared 0 bases from V and 2 bases from J, leaving 8 bases between. The TCR comes from a man aged 25 to 45 in good health and CMV-seronegative. The chain has TRBV7-9 and TRBJ2-7; weak D call: TRBD1 (5 bases). What was sequenced was PBMCs. As DNA, the CDR3 is TGTGCCAGCAGCTTAGCAGGGGCCCCCTACGAGCAGTACTTC. Its translation: CASSLAGAPYEQYF.